The rows below give T cell receptor beta chains drawn from one sample of a study of tumor-infiltrating lymphocytes in localized non-small cell lung cancer. Generated by immunoSEQ multiplex PCR, the TCRdb table keeps only in-frame clones and is missing some. The sample yields thousands of clones, 55% to 75% seen once. What was sequenced was uninvolved lung tissue not adjacent to the tumor. Every receptor here comes from a human donor with non-small cell lung cancer. CDR3s include the opening cysteine and the closing phenylalanine or tryptophan. D genes are given only for firm matches. Size is stated for part of the rows, as once, few or many counts, or as a class when the clone is expanded.

NA | TRBJ2-7 | NA | TRBV10-3 | CAIRDSPYEQYF | TGTGCCATCAGGGACTCCCCCTACGAGCAGTACTTC
medium-sized | TRBJ1-4 | NA | TRBV19 | CASMRRSNEKLFF | TGTGCCAGTATGCGGCGTTCGAATGAAAAACTGTTTTTT
NA | TRBJ2-7 | TRBD2 | TRBV7-3 | CASSLNQGGEQYF | TGTGCCAGCAGCTTAAACCAGGGAGGGGAGCAGTACTTC
NA | TRBJ1-2 | NA | TRBV11-2 | CASSLRWDGGVGYTF | TGTGCCAGCAGCCTTCGCTGGGACGGTGGGGTTGGCTACACCTTC
NA | TRBJ2-2 | NA | TRBV19 | CAAAAANTGELFF | TGTGCTGCGGCCGCTGCGAACACCGGGGAGCTGTTTTTT
NA | TRBJ2-3 | NA | TRBV4-1 | CASSPQARIDSDTQYF | TGCGCCAGCAGCCCCCAGGCTAGAATAGACTCAGATACGCAGTATTTT
NA | TRBJ2-2 | NA | TRBV6-5 | CASSLPGGGSRELFF | TGTGCCAGCAGCTTACCAGGAGGCGGATCCCGGGAGCTGTTTTTT
NA | TRBJ2-7 | NA | TRBV20-1 | CSARGSYEQYF | TGCAGTGCACGAGGGTCCTACGAGCAGTACTTC
NA | TRBJ2-1 | TRBD2 | TRBV4-2 | CASSQVAGEYNEQFF | TGTGCCAGCAGCCAAGTAGCGGGAGAATACAATGAGCAGTTCTTC
NA | TRBJ2-4 | NA | TRBV25-1 | CASSEPGINIQYF | TGTGCCAGCAGTGAGCCTGGGATAAACATTCAGTACTTC
NA | TRBJ2-1 | NA | TRBV7-6 | CASSLAGGSGPYNEQFF | TGTGCCAGCAGCTTAGCGGGGGGATCAGGCCCCTACAATGAGCAGTTCTTC
NA | TRBJ2-6 | TRBD1 | TRBV27 | CASSLDRGRAGANVLTF | TGTGCCAGCAGTCTGGACAGGGGGCGGGCTGGGGCCAACGTCCTGACTTTC
NA | TRBJ2-7 | NA | TRBV25-1 | CASSASGTLCYEQYF | TGTGCCAGTAGCGCCTCCGGGACTTTATGCTACGAGCAGTACTTC
NA | TRBJ2-3 | TRBD2 | TRBV7-6 | CASSLGGRFTDTQYF | TGTGCCAGCAGCTTAGGCGGGAGGTTCACAGATACGCAGTATTTT
NA | TRBJ2-1 | NA | TRBV29-1 | CSAVGTLPSNEQFF | TGCAGCGCCGTAGGGACTCTACCGAGCAATGAGCAGTTCTTC
NA | TRBJ2-7 | NA | TRBV28 | CASRTSGSSYEQYF | TGTGCCAGCAGAACCTCCGGGAGCTCCTACGAGCAGTACTTC
NA | TRBJ2-2 | NA | TRBV29-1 | CSVGENTGELFF | TGCAGCGTTGGTGAGAACACCGGGGAGCTGTTTTTT
NA | TRBJ2-3 | NA | TRBV5-1 | CASSLASDTQYF | TGCGCCAGCAGCTTGGCCTCAGATACGCAGTATTTT
NA | TRBJ2-2 | NA | TRBV7-2 | CASSPVGNTGELFF | TGTGCCAGCAGCCCCGTGGGGAACACCGGGGAGCTGTTTTTT
NA | TRBJ2-2 | NA | TRBV6-6 | CASSYSSGNTGELFF | TGTGCCAGCAGTTACTCTAGCGGCAACACCGGGGAGCTGTTTTTT